This entry lists 10 T cell receptor beta chains sequenced from one sample in a study of OX40 agonist ivuxolimab in advanced cancers. Assay: immunoSEQ multiplex PCR; the TCRdb copy retains only in-frame clones and omits some. Of 55,000 to 75,000 clones listed, around 90% are singletons. The sample here was CD4+ or CD8+ T cells sorted from blood, taken in a trial of the OX40 agonist ivuxolimab. These receptors all come from an adult with an advanced solid tumor such as melanoma, head and neck, liver or kidney cancer.

This clone was recorded once. This rearrangement joins TRBV28 to TRBJ2-1, with D possibly being TRBD1 (6 bases). Germline lookup yields CDR1 MDHEN and CDR2 SYDVKM. Trimming removed 2 bases from V and 4 bases from J, with 9 bases in between. The CDR3 covers 14 residues. DNA for the CDR3: TGTGCCAGCAGTTTACTGGACAGATACAATGAGCAGTTCTTC. Translation gives CASSLLDRYNEQFF.

The chain links TRBV27 to TRBJ1-5; 11 nucleotides line up with TRBD1. The CDR3 runs to 17 residues. V was clipped by 3 bases and J by 5 bases; unmatched bases: 9. Germline assignment: CDR1 MNHEY and CDR2 SMNVEV (reference sequence). As DNA, the CDR3 is TGTGCCAGCAGTTTCCCGCCGGGACAGGGGGTCGATCAGCCCCAGCATTTT. It translates to CASSFPPGQGVDQPQHF.

The J gene is TRBJ1-1, the V gene TRBV9, with 7 bases aligning to TRBD1. The CDR3 loop spans 16 amino acids. Germline V gene lookup returns CDR1 SGDLS and CDR2 YYNGEE. V trimming: 3 bases; J trimming: 1 base; junction bases outside the gene matches: 9. CDR3 protein: CASSEGAGAWNTEAFF. The CDR3 bases are TGTGCCAGCAGCGAGGGGGCGGGGGCCTGGAACACTGAAGCTTTCTTT.

The chain joins TRBV6-1 to TRBJ1-5; D not resolved. V shed 1 base and J shed 4 bases, with 11 bases lying between them. The CDR3 length is 15 residues. Germline-derived CDR1 and CDR2 are MNHNS and SASEGT. The CDR3 bases are TGTGCCAGCAGTGAAGACCGGACCCTAAATCAGCCCCAGCATTTT. The encoded protein is CASSEDRTLNQPQHF.

The V gene is TRBV6-1, the J gene TRBJ2-1, with a weak D call TRBD1 (5 bases). V was cut by 2 bases and J by 0 bases, with 8 bases left in between. CDR3 size: 15 residues. Germline V lookup: CDR1 MNHNS, CDR2 SASEGT. CDR3 coding DNA: TGTGCCAGCAGTGAAAACAGGATCTCCTACAATGAGCAGTTCTTC. It codes for CASSENRISYNEQFF.

The chain links TRBV28 to TRBJ2-5, with 8 bases matching TRBD2. The germline V gene encodes CDR1 MDHEN and CDR2 SYDVKM. CDR3 size: 19 residues. J was trimmed by 9 bases and V by 3 bases; bases with no gene match: 24. The CDR3 nucleotides read TGTGCCAGCAGTTTGGTTAGAGTAAGGACTAGCCAACTATTGCTCCCCCAGTACTTC. Translation: CASSLVRVRTSQLLLPQYF.

The CDR3: CASSVDPFEQYF. DNA for the CDR3: TGTGCCAGCAGCGTTGATCCGTTCGAGCAGTACTTC. This chain joins TRBV4-2 and TRBJ2-7, with D unclear. There are 12 residues in the CDR3. V lost 5 bases and J lost 6, with 11 bases in between. The germline CDR1 and CDR2 sequences are LGHNA and YNFKEQ.

V gene TRBV10-2 combines with J gene TRBJ1-3, with 9 positions matching TRBD1. The V gene end was trimmed by 10 bases and the J gene end by 2 bases; junction bases not matched to a gene: 9. The germline gives CDR1 WSHSY, CDR2 SAAADI. The CDR3 has 15 amino acids. The CDR3 DNA is TGCGCCACCAGGGACAGGGCTTTTACTGGAAACACCATATATTTT. Protein product: CATRDRAFTGNTIYF.

This clone occurred once. This chain links TRBV28 with TRBJ1-6, with TRBD1 matching over 9 bases. CDR3 length: 15 amino acids. Trimming took 4 bases from V and 9 from J; bases not matched to a gene: 7. Looked up from germline, CDR1 is MDHEN and CDR2 is SYDVKM. This chain's CDR3 is CASSSYRGPGSPLHF. In DNA, the CDR3 is TGTGCCAGCAGTTCCTACAGGGGGCCGGGTTCACCCCTCCACTTT.

The V gene is TRBV6-5, the J gene TRBJ2-3; perhaps D is TRBD1 or TRBD2 (5 bases each). Trimming took off 4 bases at V and 4 bases at J, with 15 bases between the two ends. In germline, CDR1 is MNHEY, CDR2 SVGAGI. The CDR3 sequence is 15 residues long. The CDR3 DNA sequence: TGTGCCAGCAGTTCCGGGACGCTGGGGGCAGATACGCAGTATTTT. Protein product: CASSSGTLGADTQYF.